This T cell receptor (beta chain) stems from a study of early T cells in non-severe SARS-CoV-2 infection. As for the study in general: Sequencing of bulk RNA from unsorted whole blood was done, without chain pairing.

General study findings and limits: Matches to VDJdb favored anti-spike CD8 responses and missed private and CD4 specificities.

Individual cDNA molecules received unique molecular identifiers during library preparation. TCRdb passed the 5' RACE reads through MiXCR, listing each CDR3 protein once. The sample consists of roughly 29,000 distinct CDR3 sequences, 5% to 6.5% of them appearing once. In this sample, this clonotype turned up many times. Its target is unknown. A junction boundary mismatches the germline segment, possibly from a read error. The CDR3 loop spans 14 amino acids. Per the germline V gene, CDR1 is SGHTA and CDR2 is FQGNSA. The chain links TRBV7-2 to TRBJ1-5, with 7 bases matching TRBD1. This receptor was taken from an adult who was a healthcare worker with PCR-confirmed SARS-CoV-2 infection or an uninfected control (not recorded which). The source material was whole blood, sampled at baseline. The CDR3 protein is CASSSGRGSQAQHF. CDR3 sequence (DNA): TGTGCCAGCAGCTCGGGCAGGGGGAGTCAGGCCCAGCATTTT.